This record looks at one T cell receptor beta chain sequence and its context. Its cognate antigen is unknown. V gave up 6 bases and J gave up 5 bases, with 13 bases separating them. Germline lookup yields CDR1 MDHEN and CDR2 SYDVKM. The CDR3 has 13 residues. The source of the sample is a study of glioma-infiltrating T cells after dendritic cell vaccination. Amplification used 60 V beta primers and 13 J beta primers. Generated by immunoSEQ multiplex PCR, the TCRdb table keeps only in-frame clones and is missing some. Of approximately 82,000 clones in the sample, about 90% are singletons; the top ten hold about 3.2%. Isocitrate dehydrogenase mutation was absent in all glioblastoma patients. PBMC were collected before vaccination, two weeks after the third vaccination, and at progression. Study-wide points: Survival was not directly related to TCR clonality in these patients.

Sequencing used blood, obtained before dendritic cell vaccination. The chain joins TRBV28 to TRBJ1-2; D uncertain. This receptor was taken from a human donor with glioblastoma. The CDR3 bases are TGTGCCAGCAGGGAAGCCTCCGGGTATGGCTACACCTTC. Amino acids: CASREASGYGYTF.